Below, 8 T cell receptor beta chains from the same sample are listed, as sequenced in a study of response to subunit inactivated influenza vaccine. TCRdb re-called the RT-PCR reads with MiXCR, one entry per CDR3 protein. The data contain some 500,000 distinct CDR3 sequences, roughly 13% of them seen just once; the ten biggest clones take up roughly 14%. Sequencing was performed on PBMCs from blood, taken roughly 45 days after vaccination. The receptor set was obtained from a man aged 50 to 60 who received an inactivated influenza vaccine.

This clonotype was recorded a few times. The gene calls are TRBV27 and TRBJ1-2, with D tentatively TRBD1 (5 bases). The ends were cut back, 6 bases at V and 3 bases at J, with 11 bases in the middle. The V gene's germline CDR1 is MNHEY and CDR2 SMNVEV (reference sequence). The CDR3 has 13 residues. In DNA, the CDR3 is TGTGCCAGCAGCTTTGGGACGGACTATGGCTACACCTTC. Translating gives CASSFGTDYGYTF.

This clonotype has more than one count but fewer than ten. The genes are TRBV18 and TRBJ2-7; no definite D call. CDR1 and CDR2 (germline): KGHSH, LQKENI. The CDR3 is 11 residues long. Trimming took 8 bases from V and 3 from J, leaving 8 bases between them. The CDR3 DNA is TGTGCCAGCATGGACGGCTACGAGCAGTACTTC. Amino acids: CASMDGYEQYF.

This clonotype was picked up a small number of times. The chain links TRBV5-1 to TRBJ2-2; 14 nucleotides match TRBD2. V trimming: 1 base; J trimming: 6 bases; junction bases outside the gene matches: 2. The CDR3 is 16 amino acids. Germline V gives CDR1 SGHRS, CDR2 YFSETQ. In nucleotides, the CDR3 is TGCGCCAGCAGCTTGAGGACTAGCGGGGGGCCCGGGGAGCTGTTTTTT. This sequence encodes CASSLRTSGGPGELFF.

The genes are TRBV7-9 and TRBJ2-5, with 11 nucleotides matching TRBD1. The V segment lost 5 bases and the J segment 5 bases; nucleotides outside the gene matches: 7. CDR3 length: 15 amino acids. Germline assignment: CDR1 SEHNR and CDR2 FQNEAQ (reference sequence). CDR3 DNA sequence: TGTGCCAGCAGCCCGTGGACAGGGGGCGAGGAGACCCAGTACTTC. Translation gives CASSPWTGGEETQYF.

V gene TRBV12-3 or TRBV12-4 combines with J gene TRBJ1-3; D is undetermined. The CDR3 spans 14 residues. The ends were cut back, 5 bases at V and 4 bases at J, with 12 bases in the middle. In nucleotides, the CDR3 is TGTGCCAGCAGTCCTAGGCCAGTGGGAAACACCATATATTTT. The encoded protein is CASSPRPVGNTIYF.

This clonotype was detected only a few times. The CDR3 coding sequence is TGCGCCAGCAGCCACGTACTCGCAGGGACAGGGGCCTACGAGCAGTACTTC. It yields the protein CASSHVLAGTGAYEQYF. The chain links TRBV4-3 to TRBJ2-7; TRBD1 aligns across 10 bases. CDR3 length equals 17 residues. The germline CDR1 and CDR2 sequences are LGHNA and YSLEER. Trimming at V came to 3 bases and at J to 2 bases, leaving 10 bases not matched to a gene.

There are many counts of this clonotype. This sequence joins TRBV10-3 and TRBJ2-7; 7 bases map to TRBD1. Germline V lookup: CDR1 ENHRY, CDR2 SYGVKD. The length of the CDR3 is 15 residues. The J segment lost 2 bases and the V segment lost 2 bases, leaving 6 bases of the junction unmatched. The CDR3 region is CAISEPRQGTYEQYF. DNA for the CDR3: TGTGCCATCAGTGAGCCCCGACAGGGTACCTACGAGCAGTACTTC.

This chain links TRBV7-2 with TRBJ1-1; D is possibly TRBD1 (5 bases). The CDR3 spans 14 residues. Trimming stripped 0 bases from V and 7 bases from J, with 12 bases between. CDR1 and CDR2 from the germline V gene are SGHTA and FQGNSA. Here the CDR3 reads CASSLAGQGLEAFF. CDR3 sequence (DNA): TGTGCCAGCAGCTTAGCGGGCCAGGGACTTGAAGCTTTCTTT.